This paragraph reports one TCR beta chain. Germline-derived CDR1 and CDR2 are SGHNT and YYREEE (reference sequence). The CDR3 runs to 15 residues. Unmatched junction bases numbered 7, after V lost 4 bases and J lost 2 bases. This specimen belongs to a study of blood T cell repertoires in COVID-19. Original processing methods: From reference gene primer amplification, estimates of nucleated cell counts were derived. Assay used: immunoSEQ multiplex PCR; TCRdb lists only in-frame clones, some missing. Clone size and the V and J calls come from that table; the DNA yielded D and trimming. The profile covers tens of thousands of clones, with more than 85% appearing a single time and about 25% taken by the ten largest.

The receptor's source is a woman of 80 years or more with active or convalescent COVID-19. This chain uses TRBV5-4 with TRBJ1-1; 8 positions agree with TRBD1. What was sequenced was peripheral blood. This chain's CDR3 is CASSGGQGLNTEAFF. CDR3 sequence (DNA): TGTGCCAGCAGCGGAGGACAGGGACTTAACACTGAAGCTTTCTTT. Together with reference TRBV5-4 and TRBJ1-1, the CDR3 gives the full variable domain: ETGVTQSPTHLIKTRGQQVTLRCSSQSGHNTVSWYQQALGQGPQFIFQYYREEENGRGNFPPRFSGLQFPNYSSELNVNALELDDSALYLCASSGGQGLNTEAFFGQGTRLTVV.